This TCR beta chain was found in a study of CD8 T cells in ankylosing spondylitis. General study results and limits: Roughly eight highly homologous variants made up a TCR beta motif that seemed to typify ankylosing spondylitis blood. The authors reported significant enrichment of disease-linked clones in matched ankylosing spondylitis synovial fluid.

Losses at the gene ends were 1 base for V and 2 bases for J; bases not matched to a gene: 8. The CDR3 has 17 amino acids. In germline, CDR1 is SGHTA, CDR2 FQGNSA. Of note for this clonotype: Antigen unknown.

MiXCR, applied by TCRdb to the 5' RACE reads, yields one record per CDR3 protein. This table has roughly 400,000 distinct CDR3 sequences, under 25% appearing once. This TCR came from a male donor with ankylosing spondylitis. V and J are TRBV7-2 and TRBJ1-1; 9 positions match TRBD1. Sequencing input: blood, either unsorted or a sorted T cell fraction (not recorded which). CDR3 region: CASSLVAVTGGNTEAFF. The CDR3 DNA reads as TGTGCCAGCAGCTTAGTAGCGGTGACAGGGGGAAACACTGAAGCTTTCTTT. Combining the CDR3 with reference TRBV7-2 and TRBJ1-1 gives the whole variable domain GAGVSQSPSNKVTEKGKDVELRCDPISGHTALYWYRQSLGQGLEFLIYFQGNSAPDKSGLPSDRFSAERTGGSVSTLTIQRTQQEDSAVYLCASSLVAVTGGNTEAFFGQGTRLTVV.